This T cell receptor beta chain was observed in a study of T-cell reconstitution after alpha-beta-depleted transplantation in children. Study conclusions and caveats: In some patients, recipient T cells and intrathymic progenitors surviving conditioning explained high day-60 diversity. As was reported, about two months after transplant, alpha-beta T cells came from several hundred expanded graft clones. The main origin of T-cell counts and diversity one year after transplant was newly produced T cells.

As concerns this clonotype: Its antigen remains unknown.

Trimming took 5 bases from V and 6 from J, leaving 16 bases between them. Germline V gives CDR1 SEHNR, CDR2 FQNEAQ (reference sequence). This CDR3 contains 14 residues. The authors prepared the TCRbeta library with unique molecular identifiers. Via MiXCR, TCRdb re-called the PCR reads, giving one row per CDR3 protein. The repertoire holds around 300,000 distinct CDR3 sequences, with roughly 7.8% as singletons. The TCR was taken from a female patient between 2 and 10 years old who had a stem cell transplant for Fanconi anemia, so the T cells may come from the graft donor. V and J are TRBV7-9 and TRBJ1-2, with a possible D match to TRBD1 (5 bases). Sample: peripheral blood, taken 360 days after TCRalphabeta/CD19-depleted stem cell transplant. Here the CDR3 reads CASSLGLGVDGYTF. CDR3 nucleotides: TGTGCCAGCAGCCTCGGATTGGGGGTGGATGGCTACACCTTC.